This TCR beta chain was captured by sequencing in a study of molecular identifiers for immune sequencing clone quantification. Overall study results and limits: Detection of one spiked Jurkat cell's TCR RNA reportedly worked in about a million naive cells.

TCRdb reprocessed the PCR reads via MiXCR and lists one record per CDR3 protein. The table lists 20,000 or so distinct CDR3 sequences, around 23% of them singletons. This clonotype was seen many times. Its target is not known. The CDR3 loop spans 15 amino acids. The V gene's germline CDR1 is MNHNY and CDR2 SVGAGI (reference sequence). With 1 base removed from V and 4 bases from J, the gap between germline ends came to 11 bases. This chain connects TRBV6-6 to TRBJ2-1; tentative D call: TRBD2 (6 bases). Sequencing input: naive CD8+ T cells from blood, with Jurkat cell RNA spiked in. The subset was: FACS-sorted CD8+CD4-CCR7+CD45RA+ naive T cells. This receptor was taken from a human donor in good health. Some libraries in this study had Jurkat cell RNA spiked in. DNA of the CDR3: TGTGCCAGCAGTTACTTGGGGGGAGGTTACAATGAGCAGTTCTTC. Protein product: CASSYLGGGYNEQFF.